Below, 19 T cell receptor beta chains from the same sample are listed, as sequenced in a study of OX40 agonist ivuxolimab in advanced cancers. Assay: immunoSEQ multiplex PCR; the TCRdb copy retains only in-frame clones and omits some. This table has 90,000 or so clones, 92% appearing once. This specimen was CD4+ or CD8+ T cells sorted from blood, taken in a trial of the OX40 agonist ivuxolimab. The receptors stem from an adult with an advanced solid tumor such as melanoma, head and neck, liver or kidney cancer.

The chain joins TRBV7-6 to TRBJ2-7; maybe TRBD1 (5 bases). V was pared by 2 bases and J by 3 bases, with 20 bases between. This CDR3 region has 17 residues. Per germline, CDR1 SGHVS and CDR2 FNYEAQ. Here the CDR3 DNA reads TGTGCCAGCAGCTTAAGTCGTGGGGCAAGCCTACACTACGAGCAGTACTTC. Amino acids: CASSLSRGASLHYEQYF.

The chain employs TRBV6-5 and TRBJ2-7; D ambiguous. This CDR3 has 14 amino acids. Trimming left V 0 bases short and J 1 base short, with 7 bases between. Germline CDR1 reads MNHEY; CDR2 reads SVGAGI. The CDR3 DNA follows: TGTGCCAGCAGTTACTCGGGCAGTTCCTACGAGCAGTACTTC. Encoded protein: CASSYSGSSYEQYF.

This clone was observed a single time. This sequence joins TRBV7-2 and TRBJ1-2; TRBD1 agrees at 7 bases. Per germline, CDR1 SGHTA and CDR2 FQGNSA. CDR3 length equals 16 residues. V trimming: 1 base; J trimming: 5 bases; junction bases outside the gene matches: 10. CDR3 nucleotide sequence: TGTGCCAGCAGCTTAGGAAAGACAGGGATCGGATATGGCTACACCTTC. Translation: CASSLGKTGIGYGYTF.

This clone showed up just once. This sequence joins TRBV13 and TRBJ1-5, with TRBD1 as a possible D gene (5 bases). The CDR3 contains 13 residues. Germline-derived CDR1 and CDR2 are PRHDT and FYEKMQ (reference sequence). V gave up 3 bases and J gave up 5 bases, with 8 bases separating them. For the CDR3, the DNA is TGTGCCAGCAGCTTCGGGACGGATCAGCCCCAGCATTTT. The encoded protein is CASSFGTDQPQHF.

The chain combines TRBV2 with TRBJ1-1; a weak D match, TRBD1 (6 bases). The CDR3 covers 12 residues. V lost 7 bases and J 1 base, leaving 7 bases between the germline ends. Germline values: CDR1 SNHLY, CDR2 FYNNEI. CDR3 nucleotides: TGTGCCAGCATAGGGGGGAACACTGAAGCTTTCTTT. This gives the protein CASIGGNTEAFF.

The J gene is TRBJ2-3, the V gene TRBV13; 7 bases match TRBD1. The CDR3 extends over 17 amino acids. CDR1 PRHDT and CDR2 FYEKMQ come from the germline V gene (reference sequence). With 5 bases clipped from V and 1 base from J, the junction kept 12 bases outside the gene matches. CDR3 DNA: TGTGCCAGCAGCCAGTGGACAGGTTCGGCACGCACAGATACGCAGTATTTT. Its protein is CASSQWTGSARTDTQYF. The full variable domain, completed using reference TRBV13 and TRBJ2-3, is AAGVIQSPRHLIKEKRETATLKCYPIPRHDTVYWYQQGPGQDPQFLISFYEKMQSDKGSIPDRFSAQQFSDYHSELNMSSLELGDSALYFCASSQWTGSARTDTQYFGPGTRLTVL.

The chain links TRBV5-1 to TRBJ2-1; TRBD2 agrees at 8 bases. The ends lost 4 bases at V and 0 bases at J; junction bases unmatched: 9. This CDR3 contains 17 residues. Germline values: CDR1 SGHRS, CDR2 YFSETQ. CDR3 loop: CASSPGGTPSSYNEQFF. DNA for the CDR3: TGCGCCAGCAGCCCGGGAGGGACTCCCAGCTCCTACAATGAGCAGTTCTTC.

V usage is TRBV29-1 and J usage is TRBJ2-7, with 9 nucleotides matching TRBD2. The germline V gene has CDR1 SQVTM and CDR2 ANQGSEA. This CDR3 region has 14 residues. Trimming took 0 bases from V and 4 from J; bases not matched to a gene: 4. The CDR3 is CSVEDGAGGYEQYF. The CDR3 DNA reads TGCAGCGTTGAAGATGGAGCGGGAGGTTACGAGCAGTACTTC.

This chain joins TRBV7-2 and TRBJ2-1; 7 bases map to TRBD2. This CDR3 region has 16 residues. Germline CDR1 is SGHTA and CDR2 is FQGNSA. The J segment lost 3 bases and the V segment lost 8 bases, leaving 13 bases of the junction unmatched. This CDR3 is CASALSQREGYNEQFF. The CDR3, as DNA: TGTGCCAGCGCCCTCTCCCAGAGGGAGGGCTACAATGAGCAGTTCTTC. Looking up the rest from reference TRBV7-2 and TRBJ2-1 gives the full variable domain: GAGVSQSPSNKVTEKGKDVELRCDPISGHTALYWYRQSLGQGLEFLIYFQGNSAPDKSGLPSDRFSAERTGGSVSTLTIQRTQQEDSAVYLCASALSQREGYNEQFFGPGTRLTVL.

On this clone itself: The sample holds other DNA sequences that translate to the same CDR3. J is TRBJ2-1 and V is TRBV27; weak D call: TRBD2 (6 bases). CDR1 and CDR2 (germline): MNHEY, SMNVEV (reference sequence). V lost 4 bases, J lost 3 bases, and 10 bases lay in between. The CDR3 has 14 residues. In nucleotides, the CDR3 is TGTGCCAGCAGTTCCGGGAGTAGCTACAATGAGCAGTTCTTC. Translated, it gives CASSSGSSYNEQFF.

This clone turned up a few times. The V and J genes are TRBV30 and TRBJ2-4, with D hard to call. CDR3 length: 12 residues. The V gene's germline CDR1 is GTSNPN and CDR2 SVGIG (reference sequence). V lost 3 bases and J lost 7, with 10 bases in between. The CDR3 coding sequence is TGTGCCTGGAGCGACGAAATGAACATTCAGTACTTC. Its translation: CAWSDEMNIQYF.

V is TRBV6-5 and J is TRBJ1-4, with 7 bases identical to TRBD1. Germline CDR1 and CDR2: MNHEY and SVGAGI. The CDR3 has 15 residues. Trimming took 7 bases from V and 8 from J; bases not matched to a gene: 13. CDR3 loop: CASTGITGVNEKLFF. CDR3 nucleotide sequence: TGTGCCAGCACGGGGATAACAGGGGTGAACGAAAAACTGTTTTTT.

This sequence joins TRBV10-3 and TRBJ1-1, with D tentatively TRBD1 (5 bases). CDR3 length: 16 residues. Germline V gene sequence: CDR1 ENHRY, CDR2 SYGVKD. Trimming cost V 0 bases and J 4 bases, with 15 bases left between them. Here the CDR3 DNA reads TGTGCCATCAGTGAGTCGAAAAGTCCTGGGGGCACTGAAGCTTTCTTT. It encodes CAISESKSPGGTEAFF.

CDR3 in amino acids: CASSNPDSLDYGYTF. The CDR3 bases are TGTGCCAGCAGCAATCCGGACAGTCTCGACTATGGCTACACCTTC. The chain uses TRBV21-1 and TRBJ1-2; the table names TRBD1, a call not compared with the DNA. TRBV21-1 is a pseudogene segment. This CDR3 spans 15 amino acids.

The V and J genes are TRBV9 and TRBJ1-1; the D is unclear. The germline V gene encodes CDR1 SGDLS and CDR2 YYNGEE. The CDR3 runs to 16 residues. V dropped 0 bases and J dropped 1 base, with 13 bases sitting between them. CDR3 residues: CASSVENGIGNTEAFF. The CDR3 nucleotides read TGTGCCAGCAGCGTAGAGAATGGCATCGGGAACACTGAAGCTTTCTTT.

The chain links TRBV19 to TRBJ1-1, with no clear D. The CDR3 extends over 16 amino acids. Germline CDR1 and CDR2: LNHDA and SQIVND (reference sequence). V lost 0 bases to trimming and J lost 4 bases, with 15 bases between them. Here the CDR3 reads CASSIDGISWGTEAFF. Here the CDR3 DNA reads TGTGCCAGTAGTATAGACGGAATCTCTTGGGGCACTGAAGCTTTCTTT.

The J gene is TRBJ2-1, the V gene TRBV20-1; a possible D gene is TRBD2 (5 bases). CDR3 length: 10 residues. The germline V gene has CDR1 DFQATT and CDR2 SNEGSKA (reference sequence). The V gene lost 7 bases and the J gene lost 7 bases, with 8 bases spanning the gap. Here the CDR3 reads CSVPGNEQFF. CDR3 DNA: TGCAGTGTCCCGGGGAATGAGCAGTTCTTC.

The gene calls are TRBV5-1 and TRBJ2-1; 12 positions match TRBD2. Trimming cost V 1 base and J 4 bases; bases outside gene matches: 9. This CDR3 is 18 amino acids long. Germline V gives CDR1 SGHRS, CDR2 YFSETQ. The CDR3 is CASSLFLAGGPAYNEQFF. CDR3 bases: TGCGCCAGCAGCTTGTTCCTAGCGGGAGGGCCAGCATACAATGAGCAGTTCTTC.

CDR3 nucleotide sequence: TGTGCCAGCAGCTTGGGCGCAGCAATCCACGAGCAGTACTTC. This translates into CASSLGAAIHEQYF. The chain uses TRBV5-4 and TRBJ2-7; D call uncertain. CDR1 and CDR2 (germline): SGHNT, YYREEE (reference sequence). The CDR3 is 14 amino acids. The ends were cut back, 0 bases at V and 5 bases at J, with 12 bases in the middle.